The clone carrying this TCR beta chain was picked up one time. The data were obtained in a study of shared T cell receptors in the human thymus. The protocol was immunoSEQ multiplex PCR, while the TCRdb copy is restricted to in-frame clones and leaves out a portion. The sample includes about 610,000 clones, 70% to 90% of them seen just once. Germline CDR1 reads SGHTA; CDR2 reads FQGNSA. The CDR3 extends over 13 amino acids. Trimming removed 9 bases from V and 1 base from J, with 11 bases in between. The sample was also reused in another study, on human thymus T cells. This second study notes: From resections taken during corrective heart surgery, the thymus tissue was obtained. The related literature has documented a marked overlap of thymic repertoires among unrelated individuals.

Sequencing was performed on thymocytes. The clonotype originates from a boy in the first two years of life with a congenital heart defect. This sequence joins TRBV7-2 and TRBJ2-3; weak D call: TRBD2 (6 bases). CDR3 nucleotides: TGTGCCAGGGGGTGGGAGGGCACAGATACGCAGTATTTT. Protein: CARGWEGTDTQYF. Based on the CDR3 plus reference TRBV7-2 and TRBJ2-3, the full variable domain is GAGVSQSPSNKVTEKGKDVELRCDPISGHTALYWYRQSLGQGLEFLIYFQGNSAPDKSGLPSDRFSAERTGGSVSTLTIQRTQQEDSAVYLCARGWEGTDTQYFGPGTRLTVL.